The TCR beta chain described here comes from a study of breast tumors, draining lymph nodes, adjacent tissues. Samples came from axillary lymph nodes draining the breast cancer. Each CDR3 protein gets one entry after TCRdb re-called the multiplex PCR reads with MiXCR. The top ten hold about 2.4% of the sample, which has 70,000 to 85,000 distinct CDR3 sequences, about 21% seen once. This clonotype was counted at least ten times. Its antigen is as yet unknown. Findings and caveats of the study: Luminal-like breast cancer showed significantly higher tumor–nontumor repertoire similarity than basal-like. The data were judged consistent with most tumor T cells coming from lymph node and expanding in tumor. That most tumor T cells come from lymph nodes remained unproven. Tumors had less TCR diversity than lymph nodes, more than nontumor tissue.

The CDR3 is 15 residues long. Germline CDR1 and CDR2: LGHNA and YSLEER. V was clipped by 1 base and J by 0 bases, with 10 bases between them. This clonotype was sampled from a female donor with breast cancer. Some clones in this sample may be carry-over from other donors' samples. The chain couples TRBV4-3 to TRBJ2-7; D uncertain. Sequencing used axillary lymph node tissue. CDR3 residues: CASSQVFSLSYEQYF. In DNA form, the CDR3 reads TGCGCCAGCAGCCAAGTTTTTTCTCTCTCCTACGAGCAGTACTTC.